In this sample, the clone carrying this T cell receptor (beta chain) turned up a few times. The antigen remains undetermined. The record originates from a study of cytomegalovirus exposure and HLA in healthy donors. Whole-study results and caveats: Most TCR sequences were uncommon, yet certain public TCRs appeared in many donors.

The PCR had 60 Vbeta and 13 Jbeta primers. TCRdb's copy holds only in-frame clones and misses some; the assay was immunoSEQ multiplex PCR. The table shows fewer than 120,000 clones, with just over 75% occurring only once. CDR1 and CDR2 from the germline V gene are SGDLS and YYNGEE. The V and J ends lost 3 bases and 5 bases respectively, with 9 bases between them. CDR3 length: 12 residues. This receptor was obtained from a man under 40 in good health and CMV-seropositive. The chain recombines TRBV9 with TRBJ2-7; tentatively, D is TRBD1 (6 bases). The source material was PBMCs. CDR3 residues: CASSGGGDEQYF. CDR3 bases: TGTGCCAGCAGCGGAGGGGGAGACGAGCAGTACTTC.